This note documents a single T cell receptor (beta chain) sequence. The clone's antigen remains unknown. This specimen belongs to a study of cytomegalovirus exposure and HLA in healthy donors (dated by TCRdb to the late 2010s). General notes on the study: An earlier analysis of approximately 640 of the donors reported about 290 Gb of sequence data and 117 million unique TCR beta sequences from approximately 180 million T cells. HLA typing included class I and class II loci at four-digit resolution. The T cell repertoires of around 730 subjects were profiled by immunosequencing and related to cytomegalovirus serostatus. Five DR-DQ haplotypes were treated as single units for association and clustering because of strong linkage in the cohort. An early release that covered around 590 HLA-typed donors contained approximately 300 gigabases of sequencing data and 75 million to 100 million unique TCR sequences. To decide whether each TCR beta V gene segment behaved as functional or pseudogenic, an earlier analysis of some 540 of the donors relied on high-throughput TCR beta sequencing. Along with the approximately 700-subject first cohort, a separate validation cohort of 120 different subjects was used. Among roughly 400 genotyped donors of the cohort, an average of around 240,000 unique TCR beta nucleotide sequences was sequenced per donor, of which about 18% were non-productive. Typing coverage differed by locus: A, B, C, DRB1 and DQB1 were typed in roughly 629-640 donors, DQA1 in 522, DPA1 in nearly 610, and DPB1 in around 440. In a later genetic analysis, genome-wide SNP genotypes for about three fifths of the roughly 670 donors were used, and that subset was treated as a discovery cohort. The aim of the study was to test whether cataloging public T cell receptors could identify signatures of past pathogen exposure. Of the roughly 410 genotyped donors, approximately 81% were placed in the genetic ancestry cluster associated with self-reported Caucasian donors. In the later analysis, no new phenotypic data were used to find candidate immune exposures; instead, reliance was placed on TCR beta sequences and their occurrence across donors. To study patterns of TCR occurrence, a later analysis re-analyzed previously published TCR beta repertoires from several hundred donors and added high-resolution HLA genotyping. To predict cytomegalovirus infection status, the study brought together high-throughput TCR immunosequencing, statistical association of individual TCRs with disease status, and machine learning. Every discovery cohort repertoire had been produced on one sequencing platform. Alongside the repertoire data, information on donor age, sex, ethnicity and CMV serostatus was compiled.

Broad study findings and their caveats: In the study, some 180 TCR beta chains were listed as associated with cytomegalovirus. Several of the top co-occurrence clusters appeared to be linked to parvovirus B19, influenza, CMV and Epstein-Barr virus, according to a later analysis. Correlated functional status among segregating V segments might reflect linkage disequilibrium, but an unknown experimental factor could not be ruled out. It was suggested by the authors that the approach could potentially be generalized to other disease states and immunological phenotypes. CMV serostatus was the only immune exposure information available for the cohort. A further reported finding was that TCR beta sequences accurately predicted the HLA-A and HLA-B alleles for most subjects in the first cohort. Only TCR beta chains were sequenced in this cohort, and the absence of alpha or paired-chain data limited detectable features. A later analysis found that TCR association rates varied across HLA loci, with DRB1 alleles showing the most associated TCRs and HLA-C alleles the fewest. Compared with the approximately 670-donor mean, donors in an Asian-associated ancestry cluster had fewer N-insertions in productive TCRs, according to a later genetic analysis. A cluster of highly shared sequence variants was judged likely to represent a technical artifact of the sequencing pipeline. Broadly in line with IMGT annotations, most TCR beta V segments showed up in productive rearrangements about 87% or about 30% of the time in an earlier analysis of 587 of the donors. In a later analysis, HLA-associated TCR beta chains showed more clonal expansion and lower generation probabilities than non-associated chains that were equally common. In a later genetic analysis, a missense DCLRE1C variant was associated with V-gene and J-gene trimming of TCR beta chains, and the association was replicated in an independent cohort. Specific HLA alleles were associated with 15,000 to 20,000 TCR beta sequences at a false discovery rate of 0.05 in a later analysis. Sequencing depth was assumed to be roughly uniform across donors in the presence/absence analyses, though that assumption may not hold. Because HLA typing was unavailable for some donors at each locus, only the typed subset was used in association tests. Because counts were too low, about 15 rarely observed V segments, including chromosome 9 orphons, were left out of the earlier analysis of about 500 of the donors. When HLA alleles, especially DR and DQ, strongly co-occurred, TCR associations were difficult to assign to individual alleles. In vitro tests confirmed that a few of the cytomegalovirus-associated TCR beta chains recognize cytomegalovirus antigens. Across donors, most TCR sequences were observed very rarely, whereas some public TCRs were present in many individuals. Most CMV-associated TCR beta chains appeared to be HLA-restricted in a later analysis, and the HLA associations seemed to be driven largely by CMV exposure. In both the original and validation cohorts, the classifier was reported to diagnose cytomegalovirus status with high specificity and sensitivity.

Libraries came from the immunoSEQ multiplex PCR assay. The multiplex PCR relied on a mix of 60 forward primers for TCR Vbeta segments and 13 reverse primers for TCR Jbeta segments. The CDR3 region of rearranged TCR beta genes was amplified from genomic DNA by a multiplex PCR assay. The Illumina HiSeq System was used to sequence the amplified TCR beta libraries as 87-base-pair reads. Under the source paper's analysis protocol: A later analysis tallied approximately 87 million unique TCR beta chains across the 666 repertoires, and around 10 million of those chains were shared by two or more donors. Raw reads were error-corrected and collapsed into unique sequences by a nearest-neighbor algorithm in which closely related sequences were merged to remove PCR and sequencing errors. To assign V, D and J gene segments, CDR3 sequences were aligned to IMGT reference sequences. For a sequence to be retained, a match of at least six nucleotides to both a V gene segment and a J gene segment was required. Rearrangements were classified as productive when the CDR3 lacked stop codons and remained in frame with V and J, and all other rearrangements were classified as non-productive. CDR3 was defined by IMGT convention, running from the second conserved V-encoded cysteine to the conserved J-encoded phenylalanine. The earlier analysis of about 570 of the donors excluded any sequence lacking an unambiguous match to a single V gene segment. In an earlier analysis of around 600 of the donors, V segments were called functional above 56.7% productive rearrangements and were called segregating when the between-donor standard deviation exceeded 5%. A statistical classification framework was built for diagnosing cytomegalovirus status from the catalog of TCR beta chain sequences. A later analysis assigned V and J genes by comparing TCR nucleotide sequences with IMGT/GENE-DB human TR gene sequences. A later analysis assigned CDR3 sequences and most-parsimonious VDJ recombination scenarios with the TCRdist pipeline. A later analysis defined each TCR beta chain by its CDR3 amino acid sequence plus V-gene family, and excluded reads lacking a unique V-gene family. To address suspected cross-contamination and a sequencing artifact, a later analysis removed some 620 highly shared, low-generation-probability nucleotide sequences. A later analysis calculated a clonal expansion index for each public chain from normalized within-repertoire ranks of inferred template counts. In a later analysis, generation probabilities were computed with a VDJ recombination model fitted to out-of-frame rearrangements, and the resulting probabilities were checked against IGoR. Hypergeometric tests were used in a later analysis to score TCR-TCR, TCR-HLA and TCR-CMV co-occurrence, with a repertoire-size bias correction applied to the TCR pairs. To estimate false discovery rates, a later analysis permuted the HLA or CMV assignments 20 times. In a later analysis, co-occurring TCRs were grouped with DBSCAN, and TCRdist sequence similarity was added when clustering was performed within HLA-allele-positive subsets. Co-occurrence clustering excluded repertoires with fewer than 30,000 or more than 120,000 public chains, plus five with anomalous nucleotide sharing. The table was pulled from immuneACCESS by TCRdb, which kept in-frame rearrangements only. Such tables lose some clones; where checked, under half of the loss comes from unresolved V genes, and the rest has no known cause. V, J and clone size reflect that table, while D and trimming were determined from the DNA. This sample's table carries fewer than 100,000 clones. The top ten clonotypes cover approximately 4.2% of the sample.

The cohort comprised around 690 healthy bone marrow donors. All cohort members were sampled while nominally healthy, although unrecorded immune exposures were likely present. The donor tested CMV seropositive and was one of the 289 seropositive cohort members. A peripheral blood sample was provided by each donor, and peripheral blood mononuclear cells were used for TCR beta sequencing. The Qiagen DNeasy Blood Extraction Kit was used to extract genomic DNA from the blood cell samples. This receptor was obtained from a man between 18 and 29 years old in good health and CMV-seropositive. Specimen: PBMCs.

The CDR3 has the sequence CASSFNLGGGETQYF. Here is the DNA: TGTGCCAGCAGCTTTAATCTGGGGGGAGGGGAGACCCAGTACTTC. This chain joins TRBV11-1 to TRBJ2-5, and 7 junctional nucleotides match TRBD2. Reading the germline V gene (reference sequence) gives CDR1 SGHAT and CDR2 FQDESV. The germline V and J ends show losses of 3 bases and 5 bases respectively, and no gene match explains 9 bases of the junction. The CDR3 goes from the cysteine to the phenylalanine over 15 residues. The read is trimmed to its CDR3 DNA, 45 bases read in frame from base 1.